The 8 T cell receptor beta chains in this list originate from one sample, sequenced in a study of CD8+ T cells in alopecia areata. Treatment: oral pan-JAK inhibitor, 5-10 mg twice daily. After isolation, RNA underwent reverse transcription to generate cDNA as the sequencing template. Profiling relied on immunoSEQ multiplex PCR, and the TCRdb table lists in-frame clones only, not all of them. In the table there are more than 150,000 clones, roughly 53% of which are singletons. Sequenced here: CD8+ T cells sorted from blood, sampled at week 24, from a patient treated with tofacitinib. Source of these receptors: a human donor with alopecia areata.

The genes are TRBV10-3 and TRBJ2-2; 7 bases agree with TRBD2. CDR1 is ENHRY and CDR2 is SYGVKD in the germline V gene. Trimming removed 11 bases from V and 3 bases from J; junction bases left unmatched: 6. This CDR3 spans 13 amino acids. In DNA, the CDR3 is TGTGCCGTACGGGGAGGGGACACCGGGGAGCTGTTTTTT. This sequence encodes CAVRGGDTGELFF.

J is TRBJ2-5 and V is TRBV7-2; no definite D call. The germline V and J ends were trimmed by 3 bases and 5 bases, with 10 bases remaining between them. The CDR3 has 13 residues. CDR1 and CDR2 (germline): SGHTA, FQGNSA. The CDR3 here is CASSFYGFETQYF. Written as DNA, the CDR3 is TGTGCCAGCAGCTTCTACGGGTTCGAGACCCAGTACTTC.

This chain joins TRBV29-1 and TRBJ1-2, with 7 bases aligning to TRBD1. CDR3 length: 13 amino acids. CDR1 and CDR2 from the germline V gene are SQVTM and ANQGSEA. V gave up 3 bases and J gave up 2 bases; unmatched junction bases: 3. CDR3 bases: TGCAGCGTTGAGGTGACAGGGAACTATGGCTACACCTTC. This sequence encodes CSVEVTGNYGYTF.

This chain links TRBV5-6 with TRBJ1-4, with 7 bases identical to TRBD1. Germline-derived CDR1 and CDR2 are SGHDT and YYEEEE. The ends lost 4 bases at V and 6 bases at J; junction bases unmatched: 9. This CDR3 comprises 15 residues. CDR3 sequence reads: CASSSPGGRHEKLFF. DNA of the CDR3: TGTGCCAGCAGCAGTCCAGGGGGAAGACATGAAAAACTGTTTTTT.

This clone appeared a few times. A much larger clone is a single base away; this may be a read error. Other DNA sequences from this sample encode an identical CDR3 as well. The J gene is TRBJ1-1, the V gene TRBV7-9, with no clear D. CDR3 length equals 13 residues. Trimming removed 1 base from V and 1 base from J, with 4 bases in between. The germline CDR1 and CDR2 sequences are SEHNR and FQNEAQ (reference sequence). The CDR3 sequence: CASSLGQNTEAFF. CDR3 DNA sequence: TGTGCCAGCAGCTTAGGGCAGAACACTGAAGCTTTCTTT. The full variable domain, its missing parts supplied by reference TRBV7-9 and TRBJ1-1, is DTGVSQNPRHKITKRGQNVTFRCDPISEHNRLYWYRQTLGQGPEFLTYFQNEAQLEKSRLLSDRFSAERPKGSFSTLEIQRTEQGDSAMYLCASSLGQNTEAFFGQGTRLTVV.

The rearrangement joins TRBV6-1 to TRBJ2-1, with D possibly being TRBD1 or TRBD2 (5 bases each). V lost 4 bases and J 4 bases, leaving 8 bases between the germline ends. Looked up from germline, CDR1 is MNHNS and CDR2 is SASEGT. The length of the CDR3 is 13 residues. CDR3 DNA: TGTGCCAGCAGTGGGGACGGATACAATGAGCAGTTCTTC. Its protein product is CASSGDGYNEQFF.

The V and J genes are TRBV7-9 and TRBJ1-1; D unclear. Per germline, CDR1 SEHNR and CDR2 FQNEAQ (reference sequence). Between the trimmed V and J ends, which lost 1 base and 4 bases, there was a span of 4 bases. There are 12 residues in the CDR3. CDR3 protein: CASSLVLTEAFF. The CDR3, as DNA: TGTGCCAGCAGCTTAGTCCTCACTGAAGCTTTCTTT. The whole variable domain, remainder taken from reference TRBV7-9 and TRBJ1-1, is DTGVSQNPRHKITKRGQNVTFRCDPISEHNRLYWYRQTLGQGPEFLTYFQNEAQLEKSRLLSDRFSAERPKGSFSTLEIQRTEQGDSAMYLCASSLVLTEAFFGQGTRLTVV.

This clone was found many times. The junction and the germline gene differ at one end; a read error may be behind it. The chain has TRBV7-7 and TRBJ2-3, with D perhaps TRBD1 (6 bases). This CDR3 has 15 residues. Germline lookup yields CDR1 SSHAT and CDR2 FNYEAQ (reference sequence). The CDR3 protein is CASSLGQRGTDTQYF. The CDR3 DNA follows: TGTGCTAGCAGCTTAGGCCAGAGGGGGACAGATACGCAGTATTTT.